This TCR beta chain stems from a study of PD-1 blockade in classical Hodgkin lymphoma. Brentuximab vedotin exposure varied among the patients, all of whom had relapsed after autologous stem cell transplantation. V dropped 7 bases and J dropped 3 bases, with 16 bases sitting between them. Germline V gene sequence: CDR1 MDHEN, CDR2 SYDVKM. This CDR3 region has 15 residues. TCRdb's copy holds only in-frame clones and misses some; the assay was immunoSEQ multiplex PCR. The sample lists 15,000 or so clones, just over 85% seen once, with 4.6% in the top ten. The sample here was peripheral blood mononuclear cells (PBMCs), taken at baseline. This clonotype was obtained from a human donor with classical Hodgkin lymphoma. J is TRBJ1-5 and V is TRBV28; weak D call: TRBD1 (5 bases). The CDR3 DNA is TGTGCCAGCAACACCCTGGACATGGCCAATCAGCCCCAGCATTTT. Translating gives CASNTLDMANQPQHF.